This T cell receptor (beta chain) was identified during a study of siplizumab effects on memory and regulatory T cells. The study, taken as a whole, reports: No functional test confirmed suppression by proliferating siplizumab-culture Tregs. Naive T cells looked more diverse than memory cells, and they looked like major contributors to the alloresponse. Researchers could not give a naive or memory phenotype to roughly 75-96% of proliferating CD4+ or CD8+ clones. Alloreactive sequences from unstimulated CD4+ memory cells fell significantly with siplizumab.

Comments on this clone: The antigen is not known.

TCRdb's copy holds only in-frame clones and misses some; the assay was immunoSEQ multiplex PCR. The data hold some 97,000 clones, with about 95% observed a single time. The V end was cut by 3 bases, the J end by 4 bases, with 7 bases between. CDR1 DFQATT and CDR2 SNEGSKA come from the germline V gene (reference sequence). CDR3 length equals 11 residues. The receptor's source is a human donor in good health. Material for sequencing was non-Treg CD4+ T cells sorted from blood. This sequence joins TRBV20-1 and TRBJ2-7; D not certain. In nucleotides, the CDR3 is TGCAGTGCTAGGACTTCATACGAGCAGTACTTC. Amino acid sequence: CSARTSYEQYF.